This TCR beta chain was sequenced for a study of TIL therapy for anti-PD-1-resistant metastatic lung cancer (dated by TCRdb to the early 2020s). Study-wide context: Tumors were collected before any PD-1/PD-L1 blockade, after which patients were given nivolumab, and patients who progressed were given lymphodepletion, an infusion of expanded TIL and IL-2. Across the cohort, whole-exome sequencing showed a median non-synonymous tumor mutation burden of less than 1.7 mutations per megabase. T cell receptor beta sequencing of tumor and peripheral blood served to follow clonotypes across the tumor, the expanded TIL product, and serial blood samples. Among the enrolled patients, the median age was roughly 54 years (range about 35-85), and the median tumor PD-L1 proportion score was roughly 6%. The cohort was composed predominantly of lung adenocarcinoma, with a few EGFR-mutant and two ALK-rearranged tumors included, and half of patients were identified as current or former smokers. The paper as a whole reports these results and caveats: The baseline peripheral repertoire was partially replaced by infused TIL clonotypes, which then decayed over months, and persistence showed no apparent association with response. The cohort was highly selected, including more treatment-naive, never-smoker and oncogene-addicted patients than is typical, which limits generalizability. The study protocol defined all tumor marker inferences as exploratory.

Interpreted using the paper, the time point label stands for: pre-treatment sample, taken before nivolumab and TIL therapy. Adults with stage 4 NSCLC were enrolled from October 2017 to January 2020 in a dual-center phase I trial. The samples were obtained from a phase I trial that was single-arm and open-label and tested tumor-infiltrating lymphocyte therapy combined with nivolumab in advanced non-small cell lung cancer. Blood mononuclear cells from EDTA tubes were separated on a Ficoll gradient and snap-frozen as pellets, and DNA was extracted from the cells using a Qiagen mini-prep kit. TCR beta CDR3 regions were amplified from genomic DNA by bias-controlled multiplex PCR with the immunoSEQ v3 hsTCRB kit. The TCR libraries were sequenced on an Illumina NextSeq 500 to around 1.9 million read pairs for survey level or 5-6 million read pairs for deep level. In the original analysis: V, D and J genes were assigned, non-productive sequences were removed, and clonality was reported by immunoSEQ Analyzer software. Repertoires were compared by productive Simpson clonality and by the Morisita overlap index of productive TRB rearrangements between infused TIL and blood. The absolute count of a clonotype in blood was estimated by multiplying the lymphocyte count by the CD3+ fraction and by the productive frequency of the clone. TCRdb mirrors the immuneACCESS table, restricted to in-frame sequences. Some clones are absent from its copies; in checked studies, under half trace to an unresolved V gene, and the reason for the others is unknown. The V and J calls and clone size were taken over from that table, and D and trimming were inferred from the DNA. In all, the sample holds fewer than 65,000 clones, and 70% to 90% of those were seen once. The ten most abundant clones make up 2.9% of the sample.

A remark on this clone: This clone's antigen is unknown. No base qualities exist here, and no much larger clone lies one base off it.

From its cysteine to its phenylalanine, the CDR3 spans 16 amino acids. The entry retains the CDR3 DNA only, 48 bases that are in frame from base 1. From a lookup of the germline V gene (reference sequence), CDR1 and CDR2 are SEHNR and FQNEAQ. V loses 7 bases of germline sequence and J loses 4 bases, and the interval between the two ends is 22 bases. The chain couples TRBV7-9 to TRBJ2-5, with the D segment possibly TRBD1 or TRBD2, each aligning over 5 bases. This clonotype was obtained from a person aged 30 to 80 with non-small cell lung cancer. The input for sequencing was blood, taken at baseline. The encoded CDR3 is CASTSNWGRLGETQYF. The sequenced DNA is TGTGCCAGCACCTCTAATTGGGGACGTCTTGGAGAGACCCAGTACTTC.